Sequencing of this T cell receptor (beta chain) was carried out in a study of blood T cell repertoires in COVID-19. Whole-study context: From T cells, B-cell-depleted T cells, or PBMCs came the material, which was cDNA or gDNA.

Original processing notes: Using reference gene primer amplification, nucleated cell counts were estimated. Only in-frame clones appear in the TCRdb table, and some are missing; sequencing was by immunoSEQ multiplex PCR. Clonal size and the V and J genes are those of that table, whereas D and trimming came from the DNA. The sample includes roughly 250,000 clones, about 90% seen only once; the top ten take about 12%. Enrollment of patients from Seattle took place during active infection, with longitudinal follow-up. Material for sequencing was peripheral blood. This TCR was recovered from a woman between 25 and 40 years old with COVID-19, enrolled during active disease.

In DNA, the CDR3 is TGCGCCAGCAGCCAAGACCCCGACCTAAGGACAGGGGACACCATATATTTT. This codes for CASSQDPDLRTGDTIYF. The chain carries TRBV4-1 and TRBJ1-3, with 9 bases aligning to TRBD1. The CDR3 has 17 amino acids. After removal of 0 bases from V and 8 bases from J, the junction contained 11 bases not matched to a gene. Germline V gene data show CDR1 as MGHRA and CDR2 as YSYEKL.